The 21 T cell receptor beta chains listed next were all sequenced from one sample in a study of tumor-infiltrating lymphocytes in primary liver carcinoma. Unsorted bulk tissue (roughly 19-31 mg) underwent RNA and DNA co-extraction. A primer matching the constant region was used to make TCR beta cDNA from approximately 520 ng of total RNA. Employing slightly modified ARM-PCR, three nested multiplex PCR rounds were run, and these gave rise to the TCR beta libraries. With TRBV1-TRBV30 forward primers and a C-beta reverse primer, the first two PCR rounds were run for about 10 cycles each. MiXCR was run by TCRdb on the multiplex PCR reads, yielding one entry per CDR3 protein. The sample includes approximately 110,000 distinct CDR3 sequences, 55% to 75% of them seen just once. The source material was liver tumor tissue from sampling region 3. This sample's subset: tumor region T3, left-lateral pole. These receptors came from an older woman with primary liver carcinoma and hepatitis B virus infection.

Notes on this clonotype: Since no conserved phenylalanine or tryptophan closes the CDR3, a read error is the likely cause. The V call is TRBV5-1, the J call TRBJ2-1; D may correspond to TRBD1 or TRBD2 (6 bases each). Germline-derived CDR1 and CDR2 are SGHRS and YFSETQ. Trimming cost V 3 bases and J 9 bases, with 16 bases left between them. The CDR3 covers 14 residues. The chain's CDR3 is CASSSLGGAGEQFL. CDR3 coding DNA: TGCGCCAGCAGCTCCCTAGGGGGAGCGGGTGAGCAGTTCCTC.

Of note for this clonotype: At one end, the junction sequence differs from germline, possibly due to a read error. The chain couples TRBV5-6 to TRBJ2-7, with D perhaps matching TRBD2 (6 bases). The CDR3 totals 15 residues. Per germline, CDR1 SGHDT and CDR2 YYEEEE. In nucleotides, the CDR3 is TGTGCCAGCAGTCAACCTTGGGGGGAGTCCAGCGAGCAGCACTTC. Its protein product is CASSQPWGESSEQHF.

In its sample, this clonotype was seen many times. The V gene is TRBV6-1, the J gene TRBJ1-2, with D perhaps matching TRBD1 (6 bases). Germline CDR1 MNHNS, CDR2 SASEGT. This CDR3 has 14 residues. The V gene lost 2 bases and the J gene lost 7 bases, with 14 bases spanning the gap. The CDR3: CASSEIGGAAGYTF. The CDR3 DNA is TGTGCCAGCAGTGAAATAGGGGGGGCGGCTGGCTACACCTTC.

The chain uses TRBV5-1 and TRBJ2-1; D not certain. Germline lookup yields CDR1 SGHRS and CDR2 YFSETQ. The CDR3 length is 13 residues. V was trimmed by 0 bases and J by 0 bases, leaving 1 base between them. The CDR3 loop reads CASSLGSYNEQFF. CDR3 nucleotide sequence: TGCGCCAGCAGCTTGGGCTCCTACAATGAGCAGTTCTTC.

About this clonotype itself: This may arise from a read error, as a much more abundant clone is one base away. The rearrangement links TRBV5-4 to TRBJ2-3, with 8 bases lining up with TRBD2. The ends lost 0 bases at V and 4 bases at J; junction bases unmatched: 4. Germline CDR1 reads SGHNT; CDR2 reads YYREEE (reference sequence). CDR3 length: 15 residues. In DNA, the CDR3 is TGTGCCAGCAGCTTGGGCGGGGGGCACGCAGATACGCAGTATTTT. Translation: CASSLGGGHADTQYF.

For this clonotype: The germline gene is not matched at one end of the junction; a read error may be the cause. This chain links TRBV6-6 with TRBJ2-2; 7 nucleotides match TRBD2. Germline loops: CDR1 MNHNY, CDR2 SVGAGI (reference sequence). The CDR3 runs 20 residues. The CDR3 here is CASSYLKGRSGRANTGELLF. CDR3 in DNA: TGTGCCAGCAGTTACTTGAAAGGTCGTAGCGGGCGAGCGAACACCGGGGAGCTGCTTTTT.

On this clonotype: The conserved closing phenylalanine or tryptophan is absent in this CDR3, likely reflecting a read error. V gene TRBV2 combines with J gene TRBJ2-1; D not resolved. This CDR3 contains 14 residues. Germline-derived CDR1 and CDR2 are SNHLY and FYNNEI. V lost 6 bases and J lost 7, with 16 bases in between. The CDR3 loop reads CASRAMSIDNEQFL. As DNA, the CDR3 is TGTGCCAGCAGGGCTATGAGTATCGATAATGAGCAGTTCTTA.

On this clonotype: The CDR3 ends on some other residue instead of the conserved phenylalanine or tryptophan, so this is likely a read error. CDR3 DNA: TGTGCCAGCACGAGGGAGTTGACGAGCTACACCCTC. Translated, it gives CASTRELTSYTL. V is TRBV12-3 or TRBV12-4 and J is TRBJ1-2; D ambiguous. V lost 7 bases, J lost 9 bases, and 15 bases lay in between. There are 12 residues in the CDR3.

The J gene is TRBJ2-5, the V gene TRBV2; D may be TRBD1 or TRBD2 (7 bases each). In germline, CDR1 is SNHLY, CDR2 FYNNEI. With 6 bases removed from V and 4 bases from J, the gap between germline ends came to 12 bases. This CDR3 is 13 amino acids long. The CDR3 here is CASRGQRGETQYF. The DNA for the CDR3 is TGTGCCAGCAGGGGACAGCGGGGAGAGACCCAGTACTTC. The complete variable domain, with remaining parts taken from reference TRBV2 and TRBJ2-5, reads EPEVTQTPSHQVTQMGQEVILRCVPISNHLYFYWYRQILGQKVEFLVSFYNNEISEKSEIFDDQFSVERPDGSNFTLKIRSTKLEDSAMYFCASRGQRGETQYFGPGTRLLVL.

Notes on this clonotype: The junction and the germline gene differ at one end; a read error may be behind it. CDR3 coding DNA: TGCAGTGCTAGGACATGGGGCGAATACGCGCAGTACTTC. Its protein is CSARTWGEYAQYF. The chain uses TRBV29-1 and TRBJ2-7; TRBD1 might be the D (5 bases). CDR1 is SQVTM and CDR2 is ANQGSEA in the germline V gene. The CDR3 loop spans 13 amino acids.

This clonotype was seen once. The junction differs from germline at one of its ends, possibly a read error. The V and J genes are TRBV11-2 and TRBJ1-3; TRBD1 aligns across 9 bases. CDR3 length equals 19 residues. The germline V gene has CDR1 SGHAT and CDR2 FQNNGV. The DNA for the CDR3 is TGTGCCAGCAGCACACGCCTGGACAGGGGAGCGTACTCTGGAGACACCATATATTTT. Protein product: CASSTRLDRGAYSGDTIYF.

The chain links TRBV29-1 to TRBJ2-1, with D possibly TRBD2 on 6 matching bases. V was trimmed by 7 bases and J by 16 bases, leaving 26 bases between them. CDR1 is SQVTM and CDR2 is ANQGSEA in the germline V gene. The CDR3 extends over 13 amino acids. As DNA, the CDR3 is TGCAGCGCTTCGCTAGCGTCAGGCCTGGGGCAATTCTTC. Its protein product is CSASLASGLGQFF.

This clonotype was found once. Its ends do not fully match the called genes, so a read error is possible. The chain couples TRBV11-3 to TRBJ2-1, with D perhaps TRBD2 (5 bases). The V gene's germline CDR1 is SGHNT and CDR2 YENEEA. This CDR3 is built from 15 residues. The CDR3 here is CASSLAAAARGEQIF. CDR3 nucleotides: TGTGCCAGCAGTTTGGCAGCTGCTGCCCGGGGTGAGCAGATTTTC.

For this clonotype: The missing conserved phenylalanine or tryptophan at the end of this CDR3 makes a read error likely. CDR3 coding DNA: TGTGCCGGCAGCCGCCGACAGAATCAAAGAAACATTCAGTACTAC. The encoded protein is CAGSRRQNQRNIQYY. The rearrangement links TRBV12-3 or TRBV12-4 to TRBJ2-4; the D gene is possibly TRBD1 (5 bases). The CDR3 is 15 residues long.

This clonotype was recorded at least ten times. The chain employs TRBV5-1 and TRBJ2-5, with TRBD1 matching over 11 bases. Germline V gives CDR1 SGHRS, CDR2 YFSETQ. Unmatched junction bases numbered 7, after V lost 4 bases and J lost 5 bases. This CDR3 region has 15 residues. The CDR3 sequence is CASSLGQGGVETQYF. CDR3 nucleotide sequence: TGCGCCAGCAGCCTGGGACAGGGGGGTGTGGAGACCCAGTACTTC.

In the case of this clonotype: Being one base from a much bigger clone, this may be a read error. This likely comes from a read error, as the CDR3 has no conserved phenylalanine or tryptophan at its end. The genes are TRBV5-1 and TRBJ1-1, with D hard to call. Germline CDR1 is SGHRS and CDR2 is YFSETQ. The CDR3 loop spans 15 amino acids. V lost 5 bases and J lost 1, with 15 bases in between. In DNA form, the CDR3 reads TGCGCCAGCAGGGTCGAGAACCAAAAGAACACTGAAGCTTTCCTT. This translates into CASRVENQKNTEAFL.

This clonotype showed up just a few times. The V call is TRBV7-9, the J call TRBJ2-1; 8 bases align to TRBD1. The CDR3 loop spans 15 amino acids. Germline loops: CDR1 SEHNR, CDR2 FQNEAQ (reference sequence). The V segment lost 8 bases and the J segment 3 bases; nucleotides outside the gene matches: 9. CDR3 DNA sequence: TGTGCCAGCTTACCCCGGACAGGGAGCTACAATGAGCAGTTCTTC. Translation gives CASLPRTGSYNEQFF.

Remarks on this clonotype: This clone may be a read error of a much larger clone one base away. The chain recombines TRBV14 with TRBJ2-7; 7 bases match TRBD1. The V gene end was trimmed by 7 bases and the J gene end by 6 bases; junction bases not matched to a gene: 9. This CDR3 comprises 13 residues. Germline CDR1 SGHDN, CDR2 FVKESK. CDR3 protein: CASTGDRSGEQYF. In nucleotides, the CDR3 is TGTGCCAGCACCGGGGACAGATCTGGCGAGCAGTACTTC.

This clonotype was found once. At one end, the junction sequence differs from germline, possibly due to a read error. The gene calls are TRBV4-1 and TRBJ2-2; TRBD1 agrees at 7 bases. Per germline, CDR1 MGHRA and CDR2 YSYEKL. The CDR3 is 15 amino acids. For the CDR3, the DNA is TGCGCAAGCAGCCTGACAGGGCCACGGACCGGGGAGCTGTTTTTT. It encodes CASSLTGPRTGELFF.

The V and J genes are TRBV4-1 and TRBJ2-7; a possible D gene is TRBD1 (5 bases). The CDR3 consists of 15 residues. The V gene lost 9 bases and the J gene lost 2 bases, with 20 bases spanning the gap. Germline V lookup: CDR1 MGHRA, CDR2 YSYEKL. In DNA, the CDR3 is TGCGCCAGTAGCTATAACTACAGGAGACCCTACGAGCAGTACTTC. Protein product: CASSYNYRRPYEQYF.

The chain has TRBV29-1 and TRBJ2-1, with D possibly matching TRBD2 (5 bases). The germline CDR1 and CDR2 sequences are SQVTM and ANQGSEA. V lost 8 bases to trimming and J lost 8 bases, with 16 bases between them. The CDR3 covers 12 residues. The CDR3 coding sequence is TGCAGCATTGCCCTCCGGACTGATGAGCAGTTCTTC. Translating gives CSIALRTDEQFF.